The clone carrying this TCR beta chain showed up just a few times. The entry originates in a study of T cells in Graves' hyperthyroidism and ophthalmopathy. V lost 6 bases to trimming and J lost 1 base; unmatched junction nucleotides: 8. CDR1 DFQATT and CDR2 SNEGSKA come from the germline V gene (reference sequence). The CDR3 totals 16 residues. What was amplified from RNA transcripts were TCR beta CDR3 regions. Researchers ran a first-round RT-PCR on the TCR CDR3 using the HTBI primer set. TCRdb reprocessed the multiplex PCR reads with MiXCR, giving one entry per CDR3 protein. The sample consists of a few hundred thousand distinct CDR3 sequences, more than 13% of them appearing once.

The rearrangement uses TRBV20-1 and TRBJ2-2, with 10 nucleotides matching TRBD2. Sequencing was done on a sample of blood. The clonotype originates from a woman aged 25-40 years with Graves' hyperthyroidism. DNA for the CDR3: TGCAGTGCCAACCCAGGACTAGCGGAGAACACCGGGGAGCTGTTTTTT. It translates to CSANPGLAENTGELFF.